This entry lists 12 T cell receptor beta chains sequenced from one sample in a study of shared clonotypes between healthy human individuals. Terminally differentiated effector memory CD45RA+ cells were excluded by CCR7 positive selection of CD45RO-negative cells. TCRdb's copy holds only in-frame clones and misses some; the assay was immunoSEQ multiplex PCR. The data show 500,000 to 700,000 clones, with 85% to 95% seen just once and 0.095% to 0.14% held by the top ten. The sequenced material came from naive CD8+ T cells sorted from blood. These receptors originate from a woman in her 30s in good health.

The J gene is TRBJ2-6, the V gene TRBV6-5, with D possibly being TRBD1 (5 bases). Germline loops: CDR1 MNHEY, CDR2 SVGAGI. The CDR3 is 15 residues long. Trimming shortened V by 2 bases and J by 0 bases, and 5 bases separated the two germline ends. CDR3 in DNA: TGTGCCAGCAGTTACGGGGCCTCTGGGGCCAACGTCCTGACTTTC. Protein sequence: CASSYGASGANVLTF.

V gene TRBV9 combines with J gene TRBJ2-7; unclear D gene. This CDR3 comprises 14 residues. Germline CDR1 is SGDLS and CDR2 is YYNGEE. Trimming took 0 bases from V and 3 from J, leaving 10 bases between them. Written as DNA, the CDR3 is TGTGCCAGCAGCGTAGGGGGTATGGACTACGAGCAGTACTTC. Translating it yields CASSVGGMDYEQYF.

The chain links TRBV27 to TRBJ2-1; 8 bases are shared with TRBD2. The CDR3 has 16 residues. With 4 bases clipped from V and 5 bases from J, the junction kept 10 bases outside the gene matches. CDR1 is MNHEY and CDR2 is SMNVEV in the germline V gene (reference sequence). The CDR3 protein is CASSSEWGLGDNEQFF. In nucleotides, the CDR3 is TGTGCCAGCAGTTCGGAATGGGGACTAGGAGACAATGAGCAGTTCTTC.

V gene TRBV19 combines with J gene TRBJ2-1; 11 nucleotides match TRBD2. This CDR3 comprises 13 residues. V dropped 6 bases and J dropped 9; count of bases not matched to a gene: 4. CDR1 and CDR2 (germline): LNHDA, SQIVND (reference sequence). The CDR3 DNA reads TGTGCCAGTAGCACTAGCGGGAGCACTGAGCAGTTCTTC. Its translation is CASSTSGSTEQFF.

The chain combines TRBV28 with TRBJ2-3; 7 nucleotides line up with TRBD2. The CDR3 spans 16 residues. V dropped 7 bases and J dropped 4; count of bases not matched to a gene: 14. The germline CDR1 and CDR2 sequences are MDHEN and SYDVKM. Here the CDR3 DNA reads TGTGCCAGCATCAATCTAGGGCGGGAGATTGCAGATACGCAGTATTTT. The encoded protein is CASINLGREIADTQYF.

V gene TRBV28 combines with J gene TRBJ1-5; D uncertain. Germline V gene data show CDR1 as MDHEN and CDR2 as SYDVKM. CDR3 length: 14 amino acids. V lost 2 bases and J lost 9, with 14 bases in between. For the CDR3, the DNA is TGTGCCAGCAGTTTAGACCGTTCTTTAGGGCCCCAGCATTTT. It translates to CASSLDRSLGPQHF. Full variable domain (missing parts from reference TRBV28 and TRBJ1-5): DVKVTQSSRYLVKRTGEKVFLECVQDMDHENMFWYRQDPGLGLRLIYFSYDVKMKEKGDIPEGYSVSREKKERFSLILESASTNQTSMYLCASSLDRSLGPQHFGDGTRLSIL.

The chain combines TRBV11-3 with TRBJ2-1; 7 bases fit TRBD2. V was pared by 1 base and J by 5 bases, with 8 bases of the junction left unmatched. Germline values: CDR1 SGHNT, CDR2 YENEEA. This CDR3 contains 16 residues. The CDR3 nucleotides read TGTGCCAGCAGCTTAGCGGGCGGGAGAGATAACAATGAGCAGTTCTTC. It encodes CASSLAGGRDNNEQFF.

The chain uses TRBV2 and TRBJ1-1; possibly TRBD1 for D (5 bases). Germline-derived CDR1 and CDR2 are SNHLY and FYNNEI. V was trimmed by 1 base and J by 3 bases, leaving 12 bases between them. This CDR3 comprises 15 residues. The CDR3 bases are TGTGCCAGCAGTGAAGATGGAGGGGTGGACACTGAAGCTTTCTTT. Translated, it gives CASSEDGGVDTEAFF.

The J gene is TRBJ2-7, the V gene TRBV10-2, with D tentatively TRBD2 (5 bases). Trimming took 3 bases from V and 2 from J, leaving 11 bases between them. CDR1 is WSHSY, CDR2 SAAADI, per germline. The CDR3 length is 14 residues. The CDR3 region has the DNA TGCGCCAGCAGTGATCGAGGGAGCGCCTACGAGCAGTACTTC. Protein product: CASSDRGSAYEQYF.

The V call is TRBV5-5, the J call TRBJ2-7, with 7 positions matching TRBD2. Germline assignment: CDR1 SGHKS and CDR2 YYEKEE (reference sequence). The J segment lost 0 bases and the V segment lost 10 bases, leaving 13 bases of the junction unmatched. The CDR3 contains 15 residues. The chain's CDR3 is CASQGGRHPSYEQYF. CDR3 in DNA: TGTGCCTCCCAGGGCGGGAGACACCCCTCCTACGAGCAGTACTTC.

The V and J genes are TRBV6-5 and TRBJ2-7; the match to TRBD2 covers 9 bases. The CDR3 is 15 amino acids. Trimming took 6 bases from V and 1 from J; bases not matched to a gene: 7. The germline gives CDR1 MNHEY, CDR2 SVGAGI. The CDR3 nucleotides are TGTGCCAGCAGGCCGTTTAGCGGGAGTTCCTACGAGCAGTACTTC. This sequence encodes CASRPFSGSSYEQYF.

The chain couples TRBV7-2 to TRBJ2-7; D not resolved. The CDR3 contains 14 residues. Germline V gene data show CDR1 as SGHTA and CDR2 as FQGNSA. V gave up 3 bases and J gave up 2 bases, with 11 bases separating them. The CDR3 coding sequence is TGTGCCAGCAGCTTTTCCGGGTACACCTACGAGCAGTACTTC. Its protein is CASSFSGYTYEQYF.